These 8 T cell receptor beta chains were sequenced from one sample in a study of blood T cell repertoires in COVID-19 (dated by TCRdb to 2020 to 2022). The library was generated by the immunoSEQ multiplex PCR assay. In TCRdb, the immuneACCESS table is reduced to in-frame sequences with V and J assigned. These tables do not hold every clone; where another copy was compared, an unresolved V gene accounts for under half, and the others remain unexplained. Within this sample are 350,000 to 400,000 clones, with just over 90% of them counted one time only. The ten largest make up 0.8% to 0.9% of the sample. Sequencing was done on a sample of PBMCs or T cells enriched from blood (not recorded which). These TCRs come from a woman in her forties who had been exposed to COVID-19.

The chain couples TRBV18 to TRBJ2-7; 8 bases map to TRBD1. This CDR3 has 15 residues. The junction had 9 bases not matched to a gene; V was cut back by 5 bases and J by 3 bases. From germline, CDR1 is KGHSH and CDR2 LQKENI. CDR3 region: CASSSTGTGNYEQYF. In nucleotides, the CDR3 is TGTGCCAGCTCATCAACCGGGACAGGAAACTACGAGCAGTACTTC.

CDR3 DNA: TGTGCCAGCAGCTTATTAGGGAGTAGCGGGAAGGACAATGAGCAGTTCTTC. Translation gives CASSLLGSSGKDNEQFF. The rearrangement uses TRBV7-9 and TRBJ2-1; 8 nucleotides agree with TRBD2. The CDR3 runs 17 residues. J lost 5 bases, V lost 2 bases, and 11 bases had no gene match. The germline V gene has CDR1 SEHNR and CDR2 FQNEAQ (reference sequence). Filled out from reference TRBV7-9 and TRBJ2-1, the complete variable domain reads DTGVSQNPRHKITKRGQNVTFRCDPISEHNRLYWYRQTLGQGPEFLTYFQNEAQLEKSRLLSDRFSAERPKGSFSTLEIQRTEQGDSAMYLCASSLLGSSGKDNEQFFGPGTRLTVL.

The chain uses TRBV10-1 and TRBJ2-1; 11 bases align to TRBD2. Germline CDR1 WNHNN, CDR2 SYGVQD (reference sequence). Unmatched junction bases numbered 17, after V lost 8 bases and J lost 2 bases. This CDR3 comprises 19 residues. The CDR3 sequence is CASSRRGLAGGSTYNEQFF. The CDR3 nucleotides are TGCGCCAGCTCTCGAAGGGGGCTAGCGGGAGGAAGCACCTACAATGAGCAGTTCTTC.

This clone showed up just a few times. The chain combines TRBV9 with TRBJ2-7; 9 nucleotides line up with TRBD1. The V and J ends lost 0 bases and 2 bases, in that order; junction bases with no gene match: 3. The length of the CDR3 is 15 residues. CDR1 and CDR2 from the germline V gene are SGDLS and YYNGEE. CDR3 amino acids: CASSVGWTGAYEQYF. As DNA, the CDR3 is TGTGCCAGCAGCGTAGGGTGGACAGGGGCCTACGAGCAGTACTTC.

CDR3 DNA sequence: TGTGCCAGCAGTTATACGGGGACAGGGCTAGGGGGCTACACCTTC. Translated, it gives CASSYTGTGLGGYTF. The chain recombines TRBV6-6 with TRBJ1-2; 9 nucleotides align to TRBD1. V was pared by 3 bases and J by 8 bases, with 10 bases of the junction left unmatched. This CDR3 comprises 15 residues. CDR1 and CDR2 (germline): MNHNY, SVGAGI (reference sequence).

V and J are TRBV5-1 and TRBJ2-1, with 12 bases lining up with TRBD1. Trimming at V came to 6 bases and at J to 9 bases, leaving 7 bases not matched to a gene. Germline-derived CDR1 and CDR2 are SGHRS and YFSETQ. There are 14 residues in the CDR3. The CDR3 sequence: CASIAGQGAIEQFF. The CDR3 bases are TGCGCCAGCATAGCGGGACAGGGGGCTATTGAGCAGTTCTTC. Supplemented by reference TRBV5-1 and TRBJ2-1, the full variable domain reads KAGVTQTPRYLIKTRGQQVTLSCSPISGHRSVSWYQQTPGQGLQFLFEYFSETQRNKGNFPGRFSGRQFSNSRSEMNVSTLELGDSALYLCASIAGQGAIEQFFGPGTRLTVL.

The rearrangement uses TRBV9 and TRBJ2-2; D not certain. CDR3 length: 14 residues. Germline CDR1 SGDLS, CDR2 YYNGEE. V lost 2 bases to trimming and J lost 4 bases, with 9 bases between them. Here the CDR3 reads CASSVSHVTGELFF. DNA for the CDR3: TGTGCCAGCAGCGTGAGCCATGTCACCGGGGAGCTGTTTTTT. Complete variable domain (other parts from reference TRBV9 and TRBJ2-2): DSGVTQTPKHLITATGQRVTLRCSPRSGDLSVYWYQQSLDQGLQFLIQYYNGEERAKGNILERFSAQQFPDLHSELNLSSLELGDSALYFCASSVSHVTGELFFGEGSRLTVL.

V usage is TRBV2 and J usage is TRBJ2-5; 7 bases align to TRBD1. Germline V gene data show CDR1 as SNHLY and CDR2 as FYNNEI. J lost 5 bases, V lost 5 bases, and 5 bases had no gene match. The CDR3 runs 13 residues. CDR3 DNA: TGTGCCAGCAGTCTTACAGGGGTGGAGACCCAGTACTTC. Protein product: CASSLTGVETQYF. Supplemented by reference TRBV2 and TRBJ2-5, the full variable domain reads EPEVTQTPSHQVTQMGQEVILRCVPISNHLYFYWYRQILGQKVEFLVSFYNNEISEKSEIFDDQFSVERPDGSNFTLKIRSTKLEDSAMYFCASSLTGVETQYFGPGTRLLVL.